This entry lists 25 T cell receptor beta chains sequenced from one sample in a study of glioma-infiltrating T cells after dendritic cell vaccination. Clones were sequenced by immunoSEQ multiplex PCR, and TCRdb holds only the in-frame ones, with some missing. The data hold 550 to 700 clones, with over 75% observed a single time. The source material was tumor tissue, sampled before dendritic cell vaccination. These receptors all come from a human donor with glioblastoma.

CDR3 DNA sequence: TGTGCCAGCAGCATCAGACAGGCGAACACCGGGGAGCTGTTTTTT. Encoded protein: CASSIRQANTGELFF. V and J are TRBV7-2 and TRBJ2-2; perhaps TRBD1 as D (6 bases). Germline CDR1 SGHTA, CDR2 FQGNSA. Trimming cost V 5 bases and J 0 bases, with 10 bases left between them. This CDR3 spans 15 amino acids. Together with reference TRBV7-2 and TRBJ2-2, the CDR3 gives the full variable domain: GAGVSQSPSNKVTEKGKDVELRCDPISGHTALYWYRQSLGQGLEFLIYFQGNSAPDKSGLPSDRFSAERTGGSVSTLTIQRTQQEDSAVYLCASSIRQANTGELFFGEGSRLTVL.

This chain links TRBV18 with TRBJ1-3; the D gene is possibly TRBD1 (5 bases). CDR3 length equals 14 residues. Per germline, CDR1 KGHSH and CDR2 LQKENI. V lost 3 bases, J lost 4 bases, and 10 bases lay in between. The CDR3, as DNA: TGTGCCAGCTCACCGACAGTGGGGGGAAACACCATATATTTT. This sequence encodes CASSPTVGGNTIYF.

This rearrangement joins TRBV6-5 to TRBJ1-2; D call uncertain. This CDR3 has 14 amino acids. The V gene lost 0 bases and the J gene lost 2 bases, with 7 bases spanning the gap. Germline lookup yields CDR1 MNHEY and CDR2 SVGAGI. The CDR3 bases are TGTGCCAGCAGTTACTCGAGAGGGAACTATGGCTACACCTTC. It specifies CASSYSRGNYGYTF.

The sample holds one count of this clone. V usage is TRBV5-1 and J usage is TRBJ2-5, with a possible D match to TRBD2 (6 bases). The germline gives CDR1 SGHRS, CDR2 YFSETQ. Trimming took off 2 bases at V and 3 bases at J, with 11 bases between the two ends. This CDR3 region has 14 residues. The DNA of the CDR3 is TGCGCCAGCAGCTTTAGAGCGGGTGAAGAGACCCAGTACTTC. Amino acid sequence: CASSFRAGEETQYF.

The chain carries TRBV5-8 and TRBJ1-5; TRBD1 aligns across 8 bases. V lost 6 bases and J lost 2; bases outside the gene matches: 7. Germline-derived CDR1 and CDR2 are SGHTS and YDEGEE. The CDR3 consists of 15 residues. The CDR3 nucleotides read TGTGCCAGCACCTGGGAGACAGGGGGCAATCAGCCCCAGCATTTT. This sequence encodes CASTWETGGNQPQHF.

V and J are TRBV4-1 and TRBJ2-1; possibly TRBD2 for D (5 bases). Deletions cut 5 bases from V and 3 bases from J, with 8 bases between. CDR1 and CDR2 (germline): MGHRA, YSYEKL. This CDR3 spans 13 amino acids. CDR3 DNA sequence: TGCGCCAGCAGCGGACTCTTCTACAATGAGCAGTTCTTC. Translating gives CASSGLFYNEQFF.

The chain uses TRBV13 and TRBJ2-3, with a possible D match to TRBD1 (7 bases). Trimming took off 1 base at V and 1 base at J, with 12 bases between the two ends. This CDR3 region has 16 residues. Germline V lookup: CDR1 PRHDT, CDR2 FYEKMQ (reference sequence). CDR3 in amino acids: CASSLASGGRTDTQYF. The CDR3 nucleotides are TGTGCCAGCAGCTTAGCTTCAGGGGGGCGCACAGATACGCAGTATTTT.

The chain links TRBV7-2 to TRBJ2-1; 8 bases fit TRBD2. CDR3 length: 15 residues. V trimming: 3 bases; J trimming: 2 bases; junction bases outside the gene matches: 3. Germline V gene data show CDR1 as SGHTA and CDR2 as FQGNSA. CDR3 DNA: TGTGCCAGCAGCTTCCTCGGGGGGGCCTACAATGAGCAGTTCTTC. Translated, it gives CASSFLGGAYNEQFF.

The chain joins TRBV2 to TRBJ2-7; tentative D call: TRBD2 (5 bases). CDR3 size: 16 residues. Germline CDR1 and CDR2: SNHLY and FYNNEI. Trimming removed 3 bases at V and 1 base at J, with 16 bases between. The CDR3 DNA reads as TGTGCCAGCAGTGACTACTATAGGCGGAGGTCCTACGAGCAGTACTTC. This translates into CASSDYYRRRSYEQYF.

This rearrangement joins TRBV7-9 to TRBJ2-7; the D gene is possibly TRBD1 (6 bases). CDR1 and CDR2 from the germline V gene are SEHNR and FQNEAQ (reference sequence). The V gene lost 4 bases and the J gene lost 3 bases, with 13 bases spanning the gap. The CDR3 contains 14 residues. This CDR3 is CASSSTGSNYEQYF. DNA of the CDR3: TGTGCCAGCAGCTCGACAGGTTCCAACTACGAGCAGTACTTC.

The V gene is TRBV7-2, the J gene TRBJ2-3, with D perhaps matching TRBD2 (6 bases). From germline, CDR1 is SGHTA and CDR2 FQGNSA. CDR3 size: 14 residues. The ends were cut back, 5 bases at V and 4 bases at J, with 13 bases in the middle. In nucleotides, the CDR3 is TGTGCCAGCAGCCCTTTAACTAGCTCAGATACGCAGTATTTT. This encodes CASSPLTSSDTQYF.

The chain joins TRBV4-2 to TRBJ2-5; 8 bases map to TRBD2. This CDR3 spans 13 amino acids. J gave up 7 bases and V 3 bases, and 4 bases lay outside the gene matches. Germline CDR1 is LGHNA and CDR2 is YNFKEQ. CDR3 sequence (DNA): TGTGCCAGCAGCCAGGGACTAGGAGGGACCCAGTACTTC. It translates to CASSQGLGGTQYF.

The J gene is TRBJ2-3, the V gene TRBV7-8; D might be TRBD1 (7 bases). CDR3 size: 14 residues. The V gene's germline CDR1 is SGHVS and CDR2 FQNEAQ. Deletions cut 5 bases from V and 1 base from J, with 10 bases between. Here the CDR3 DNA reads TGTGCCAGCAGCCGCGGGACAGGCACAGATACGCAGTATTTT. Translating gives CASSRGTGTDTQYF.

This chain uses TRBV5-1 with TRBJ2-3, with D hard to call. The length of the CDR3 is 15 residues. V gave up 4 bases and J gave up 0 bases, with 12 bases separating them. Per the germline V gene, CDR1 is SGHRS and CDR2 is YFSETQ. The CDR3 spells CASSPTAPSTDTQYF. The CDR3 DNA reads TGCGCCAGCAGCCCCACAGCCCCTAGCACAGATACGCAGTATTTT.

The V call is TRBV2, the J call TRBJ2-3; 8 bases are a match to TRBD2. This CDR3 is 15 amino acids long. Per the germline V gene, CDR1 is SNHLY and CDR2 is FYNNEI. V lost 6 bases and J lost 2; bases outside the gene matches: 7. In DNA, the CDR3 is TGTGCCAGCAGCGCTGGACTAGCTCTCACAGATACGCAGTATTTT. Amino acid sequence: CASSAGLALTDTQYF. The complete variable domain, with remaining parts taken from reference TRBV2 and TRBJ2-3, reads EPEVTQTPSHQVTQMGQEVILRCVPISNHLYFYWYRQILGQKVEFLVSFYNNEISEKSEIFDDQFSVERPDGSNFTLKIRSTKLEDSAMYFCASSAGLALTDTQYFGPGTRLTVL.

The chain recombines TRBV7-2 with TRBJ2-2, with 9 positions matching TRBD2. Trimming cost V 5 bases and J 4 bases; bases outside gene matches: 5. CDR3 length equals 15 residues. CDR1 is SGHTA and CDR2 is FQGNSA in the germline V gene. The CDR3 region has the DNA TGTGCCAGCAGCCGCGGGGGGGCAGGCACCGGGGAGCTGTTTTTT. This translates into CASSRGGAGTGELFF.

This clone was found a few times. V is TRBV19 and J is TRBJ1-1; TRBD1 matches at 7 bases. The CDR3 consists of 14 residues. The germline gives CDR1 LNHDA, CDR2 SQIVND (reference sequence). V was pared by 2 bases and J by 11 bases, with 11 bases of the junction left unmatched. CDR3 DNA: TGTGCCAGTAGTATAACTAGGAGACAGGGCGGCGCTTTCTTT. This gives the protein CASSITRRQGGAFF.

In regard to this clone: In the same sample, other DNA sequences code for this CDR3. This chain uses TRBV18 with TRBJ2-7; 12 bases align to TRBD2. The ends lost 3 bases at V and 1 base at J; junction bases unmatched: 4. Germline V lookup: CDR1 KGHSH, CDR2 LQKENI. The CDR3 spans 16 residues. The CDR3 reads CASSPAGTSGSYEQYF. DNA for the CDR3: TGTGCCAGCTCACCCGCCGGGACTAGCGGGTCCTACGAGCAGTACTTC.

This clone was counted a few times. The rearrangement uses TRBV4-2 and TRBJ1-5, with no clear D. The germline V gene encodes CDR1 LGHNA and CDR2 YNFKEQ. The V end was cut by 7 bases, the J end by 0 bases, with 13 bases between. This CDR3 has 15 amino acids. CDR3 amino acids: CASTLDIYSNQPQHF. CDR3 bases: TGTGCCAGCACCCTTGACATTTATAGCAATCAGCCCCAGCATTTT.

CDR3 bases: TGTGCCAGCAGTGAATTGGGCTATCTAAGCACAGATACGCAGTATTTT. This translates into CASSELGYLSTDTQYF. V gene TRBV25-1 combines with J gene TRBJ2-3, with D unclear. Germline V gene sequence: CDR1 MGHDK, CDR2 SYGVNS. V was pared by 1 base and J by 0 bases, with 11 bases between. The length of the CDR3 is 16 residues.

This clone showed up just a few times. The chain has TRBV6-1 and TRBJ2-7; 7 bases fit TRBD1. V trimming: 3 bases; J trimming: 2 bases; junction bases outside the gene matches: 4. The CDR3 consists of 14 residues. Germline V gene lookup returns CDR1 MNHNS and CDR2 SASEGT. CDR3 in DNA: TGTGCCAGCAGTGACTCCGGGACAGCCTACGAGCAGTACTTC. Residues: CASSDSGTAYEQYF.

The V gene is TRBV6-6, the J gene TRBJ1-1; D is ambiguous. Germline loops: CDR1 MNHNY, CDR2 SVGAGI (reference sequence). This CDR3 has 12 residues. Trimming pared 7 bases from V and 7 bases from J, leaving 13 bases between. The CDR3 DNA is TGTGCCAGCATGGGCGGGCGGAGTGAAGCTTTCTTT. It translates to CASMGGRSEAFF.

The chain recombines TRBV7-8 with TRBJ2-7; TRBD1 agrees at 9 bases. Trimming cost V 1 base and J 6 bases; bases outside gene matches: 4. The CDR3 is 14 residues long. Germline V gene lookup returns CDR1 SGHVS and CDR2 FQNEAQ. CDR3 nucleotides: TGTGCCAGCAGCTTAGGACAGGGGGGGGCCGAGCAGTACTTC. Protein: CASSLGQGGAEQYF.

The CDR3 nucleotides read TGTGCCAGCAGCTCGACTAGCGGGGAGATCTACGAGCAGTACTTC. This gives the protein CASSSTSGEIYEQYF. The chain recombines TRBV7-9 with TRBJ2-7, with TRBD2 identical over 11 bases. Trimming at V came to 4 bases and at J to 3 bases, leaving 5 bases not matched to a gene. CDR1 and CDR2 (germline): SEHNR, FQNEAQ (reference sequence). This CDR3 comprises 15 residues.

The chain combines TRBV19 with TRBJ2-6, with a possible D match to TRBD1 (6 bases). V was pared by 5 bases and J by 5 bases, with 25 bases between. Germline V CDR1 and CDR2: LNHDA, SQIVND (reference sequence). The CDR3 is 19 residues long. The CDR3 coding sequence is TGTGCCAGTAGTTCCGAGGGGACAAATCACAAAGGTCGGGCCAACGTCCTGACTTTC. Protein product: CASSSEGTNHKGRANVLTF.